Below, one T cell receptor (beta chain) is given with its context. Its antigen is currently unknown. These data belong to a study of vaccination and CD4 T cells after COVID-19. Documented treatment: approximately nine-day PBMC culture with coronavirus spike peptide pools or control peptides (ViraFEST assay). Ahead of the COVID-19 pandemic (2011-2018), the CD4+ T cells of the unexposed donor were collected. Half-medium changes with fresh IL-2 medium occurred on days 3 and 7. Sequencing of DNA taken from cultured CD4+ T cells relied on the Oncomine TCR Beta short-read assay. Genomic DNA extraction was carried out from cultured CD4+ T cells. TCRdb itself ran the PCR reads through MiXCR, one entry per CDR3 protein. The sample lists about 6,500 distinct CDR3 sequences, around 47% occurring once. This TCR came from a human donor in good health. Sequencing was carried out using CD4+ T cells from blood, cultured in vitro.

CDR3 region: CASSLEAENTEAFF. In DNA, the CDR3 is TGTGCCAGCAGCTTAGAAGCGGAGAACACTGAAGCTTTCTTT. The chain carries TRBV7-9 and TRBJ1-1; the D is unclear. V lost 1 base and J lost 1, with 7 bases in between. Germline V gene lookup returns CDR1 SEHNR and CDR2 FQNEAQ (reference sequence). The CDR3 consists of 14 residues.